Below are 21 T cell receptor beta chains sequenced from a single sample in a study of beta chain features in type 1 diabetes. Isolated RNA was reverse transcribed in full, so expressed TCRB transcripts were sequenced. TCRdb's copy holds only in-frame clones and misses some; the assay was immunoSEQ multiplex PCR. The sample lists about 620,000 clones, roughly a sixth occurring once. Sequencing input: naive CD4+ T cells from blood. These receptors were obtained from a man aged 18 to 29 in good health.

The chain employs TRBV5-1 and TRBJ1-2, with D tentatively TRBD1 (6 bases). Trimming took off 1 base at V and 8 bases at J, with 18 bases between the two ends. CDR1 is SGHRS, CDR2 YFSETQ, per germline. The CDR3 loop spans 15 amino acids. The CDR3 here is CASSLPNPDSEGYTF. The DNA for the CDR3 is TGCGCCAGCAGCTTGCCAAATCCGGACAGCGAAGGCTACACCTTC.

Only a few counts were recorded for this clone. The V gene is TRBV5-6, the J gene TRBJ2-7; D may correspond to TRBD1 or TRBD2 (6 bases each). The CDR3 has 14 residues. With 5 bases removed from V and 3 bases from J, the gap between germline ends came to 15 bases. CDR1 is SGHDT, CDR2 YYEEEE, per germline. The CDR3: CASREGVEVYEQYF. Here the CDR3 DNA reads TGTGCCAGCAGGGAGGGGGTTGAAGTCTACGAGCAGTACTTC.

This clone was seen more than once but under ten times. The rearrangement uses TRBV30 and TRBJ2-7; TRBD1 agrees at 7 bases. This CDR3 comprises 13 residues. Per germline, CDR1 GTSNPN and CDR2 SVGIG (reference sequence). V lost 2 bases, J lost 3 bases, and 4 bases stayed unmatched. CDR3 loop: CAWSPGQIYEQYF. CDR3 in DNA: TGTGCCTGGAGTCCGGGACAGATCTACGAGCAGTACTTC. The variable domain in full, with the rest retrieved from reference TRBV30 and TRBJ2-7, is SQTIHQWPATLVQPVGSPLSLECTVEGTSNPNLYWYRQAAGRGLQLLFYSVGIGQISSEVPQNLSASRPQDRQFILSSKKLLLSDSGFYLCAWSPGQIYEQYFGPGTRLTVT.

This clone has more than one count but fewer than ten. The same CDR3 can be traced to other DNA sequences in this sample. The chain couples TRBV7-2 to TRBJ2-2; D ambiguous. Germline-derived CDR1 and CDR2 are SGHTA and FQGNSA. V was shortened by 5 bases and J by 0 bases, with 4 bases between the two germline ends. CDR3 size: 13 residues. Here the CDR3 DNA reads TGTGCCAGCAGCCCCGCGAACACCGGGGAGCTGTTTTTT. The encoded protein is CASSPANTGELFF.

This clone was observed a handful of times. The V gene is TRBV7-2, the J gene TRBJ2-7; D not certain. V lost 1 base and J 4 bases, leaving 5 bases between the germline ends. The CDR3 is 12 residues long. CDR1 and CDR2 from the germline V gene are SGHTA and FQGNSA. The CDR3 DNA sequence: TGTGCCAGCAGCTTAGAACTGTACGAGCAGTACTTC. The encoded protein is CASSLELYEQYF. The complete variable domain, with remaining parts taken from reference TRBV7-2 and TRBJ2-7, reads GAGVSQSPSNKVTEKGKDVELRCDPISGHTALYWYRQSLGQGLEFLIYFQGNSAPDKSGLPSDRFSAERTGGSVSTLTIQRTQQEDSAVYLCASSLELYEQYFGPGTRLTVT.

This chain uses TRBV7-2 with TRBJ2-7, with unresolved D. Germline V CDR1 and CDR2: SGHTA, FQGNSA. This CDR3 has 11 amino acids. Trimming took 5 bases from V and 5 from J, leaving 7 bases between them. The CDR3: CASSTWNEQYF. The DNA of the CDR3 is TGTGCCAGCAGCACCTGGAACGAGCAGTACTTC.

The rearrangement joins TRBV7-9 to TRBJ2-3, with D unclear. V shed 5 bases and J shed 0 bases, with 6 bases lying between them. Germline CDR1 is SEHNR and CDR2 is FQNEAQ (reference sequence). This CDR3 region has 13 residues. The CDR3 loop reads CASSQSSTDTQYF. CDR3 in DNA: TGTGCCAGCAGCCAATCTAGCACAGATACGCAGTATTTT.

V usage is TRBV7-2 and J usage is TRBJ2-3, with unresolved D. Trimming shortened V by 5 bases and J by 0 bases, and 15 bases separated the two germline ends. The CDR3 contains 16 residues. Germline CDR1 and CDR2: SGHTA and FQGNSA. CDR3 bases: TGTGCCAGCAGCGTCAACTCAGCGCTTAGCACAGATACGCAGTATTTT. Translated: CASSVNSALSTDTQYF.

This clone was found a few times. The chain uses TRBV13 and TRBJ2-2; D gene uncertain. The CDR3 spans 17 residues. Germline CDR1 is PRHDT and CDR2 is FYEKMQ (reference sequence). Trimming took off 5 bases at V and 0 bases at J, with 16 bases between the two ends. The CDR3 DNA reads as TGTGCCAGCAGCCGAACGTTCGGACGGACGAACACCGGGGAGCTGTTTTTT. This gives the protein CASSRTFGRTNTGELFF. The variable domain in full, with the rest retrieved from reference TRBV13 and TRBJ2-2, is AAGVIQSPRHLIKEKRETATLKCYPIPRHDTVYWYQQGPGQDPQFLISFYEKMQSDKGSIPDRFSAQQFSDYHSELNMSSLELGDSALYFCASSRTFGRTNTGELFFGEGSRLTVL.

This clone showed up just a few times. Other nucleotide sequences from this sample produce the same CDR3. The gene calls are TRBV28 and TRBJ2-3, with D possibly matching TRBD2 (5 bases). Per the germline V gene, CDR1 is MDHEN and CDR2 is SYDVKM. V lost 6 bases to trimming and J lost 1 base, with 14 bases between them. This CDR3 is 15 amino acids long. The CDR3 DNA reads TGTGCCAGCAGCCCCGCGGGTTTGGGCACAGATACGCAGTATTTT. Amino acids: CASSPAGLGTDTQYF.

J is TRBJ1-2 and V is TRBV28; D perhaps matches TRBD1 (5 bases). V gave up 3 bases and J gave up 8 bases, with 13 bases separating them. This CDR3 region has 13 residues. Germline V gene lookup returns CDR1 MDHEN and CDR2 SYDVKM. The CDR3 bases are TGTGCCAGCAGTTTCGGACCTCGGGGCGGCTACACCTTC. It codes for CASSFGPRGGYTF.

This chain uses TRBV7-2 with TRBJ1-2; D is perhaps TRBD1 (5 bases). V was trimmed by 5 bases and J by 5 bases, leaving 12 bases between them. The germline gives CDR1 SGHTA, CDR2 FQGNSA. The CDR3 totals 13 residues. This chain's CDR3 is CASSPDRLYGYTF. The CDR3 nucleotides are TGTGCCAGCAGCCCCGACAGACTTTATGGCTACACCTTC.

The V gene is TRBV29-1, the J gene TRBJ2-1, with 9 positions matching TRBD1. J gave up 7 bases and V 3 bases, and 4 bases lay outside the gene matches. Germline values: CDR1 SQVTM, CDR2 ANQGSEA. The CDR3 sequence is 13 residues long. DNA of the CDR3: TGCAGCGTTGAGGCGACAGGGGGGAATGAGCAGTTCTTC. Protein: CSVEATGGNEQFF.

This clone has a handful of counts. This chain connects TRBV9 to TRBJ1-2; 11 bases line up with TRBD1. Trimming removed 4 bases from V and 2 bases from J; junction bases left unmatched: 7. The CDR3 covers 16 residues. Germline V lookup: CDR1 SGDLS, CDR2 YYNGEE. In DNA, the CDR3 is TGTGCCAGCAGCCCGGCCGGGACAGGGGGAAACTATGGCTACACCTTC. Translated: CASSPAGTGGNYGYTF.

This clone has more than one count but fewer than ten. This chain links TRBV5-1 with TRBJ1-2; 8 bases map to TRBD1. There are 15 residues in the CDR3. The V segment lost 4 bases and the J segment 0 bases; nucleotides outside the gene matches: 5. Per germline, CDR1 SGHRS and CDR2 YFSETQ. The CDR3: CASSTDRASNYGYTF. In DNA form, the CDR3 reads TGCGCCAGCAGCACGGACAGGGCCTCTAACTATGGCTACACCTTC.

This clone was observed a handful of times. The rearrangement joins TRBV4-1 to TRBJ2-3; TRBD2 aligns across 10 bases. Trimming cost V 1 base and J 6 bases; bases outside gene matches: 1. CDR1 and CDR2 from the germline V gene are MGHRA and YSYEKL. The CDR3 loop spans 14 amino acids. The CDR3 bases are TGCGCCAGCAGCCAAGCACTAGCGGGGGATACGCAGTATTTT. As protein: CASSQALAGDTQYF.

The DNA for the CDR3 is TGCGCCAGCAGCCAAGCTCAGGTGGCCGCGGGCCCCTACGAGCAGTACTTC. Residues: CASSQAQVAAGPYEQYF. The chain joins TRBV4-3 to TRBJ2-7; D might be TRBD2 (5 bases). Trimming shortened V by 1 base and J by 2 bases, and 18 bases separated the two germline ends. The CDR3 covers 17 residues. Looked up from germline, CDR1 is LGHNA and CDR2 is YSLEER.

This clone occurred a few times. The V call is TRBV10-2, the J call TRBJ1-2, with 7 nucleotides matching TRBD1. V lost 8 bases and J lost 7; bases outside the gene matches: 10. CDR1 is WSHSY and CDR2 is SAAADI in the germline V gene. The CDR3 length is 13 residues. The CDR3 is CASFQGGGSGYTF. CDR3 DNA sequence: TGCGCCAGCTTCCAGGGGGGCGGTAGTGGCTACACCTTC.

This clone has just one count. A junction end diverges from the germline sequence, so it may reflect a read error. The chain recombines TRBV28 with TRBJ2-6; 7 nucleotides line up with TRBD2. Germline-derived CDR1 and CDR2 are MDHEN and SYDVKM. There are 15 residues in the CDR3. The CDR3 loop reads CASSLAGAKANVPTF. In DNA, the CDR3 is TGTGCCAGCAGTTTAGCGGGAGCTAAGGCCAACGTCCCGACTTTC.

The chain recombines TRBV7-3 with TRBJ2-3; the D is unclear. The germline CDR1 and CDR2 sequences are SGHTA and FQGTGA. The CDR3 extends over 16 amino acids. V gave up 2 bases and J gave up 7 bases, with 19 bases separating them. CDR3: CASSLDGSNVRYTQYF. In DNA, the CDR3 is TGTGCCAGCAGCTTAGACGGATCCAATGTTAGGTATACGCAGTATTTT.

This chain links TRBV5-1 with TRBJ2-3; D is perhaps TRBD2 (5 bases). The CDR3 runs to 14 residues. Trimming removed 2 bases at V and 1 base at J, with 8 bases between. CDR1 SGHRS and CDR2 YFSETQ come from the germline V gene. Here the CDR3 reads CASSFAGRTDTQYF. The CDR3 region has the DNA TGCGCCAGCAGCTTCGCGGGCCGCACAGATACGCAGTATTTT.